The rows below give T cell receptor beta chains drawn from one sample of a study of cytomegalovirus exposure and HLA in healthy donors. Profiled with immunoSEQ multiplex PCR; TCRdb holds only in-frame clones, not every one. The data hold 57,000 or so clones, with more than 70% observed a single time. The sequenced sample consisted of PBMCs. These receptors came from a man aged 50 to 60 in good health and CMV-seropositive. The CDR3 runs from the conserved cysteine through the conserved F or W. D genes are given only for firm matches. The size field is filled for only some rows; it gives once, few, many or a size class.

TRBV7-8	TRBJ1-2	TRBD1	-	TGTGCCAGCAGCTTAGATTGGGACAGGGCCTCTAACTATGGCTACACCTTC	CASSLDWDRASNYGYTF
TRBV4-3	TRBJ1-1	TRBD1	-	TGCGCCAGCAGCCAAGCGAGGGGGCGCGGGGACACTGAAGCTTTCTTT	CASSQARGRGDTEAFF
TRBV2	TRBJ2-7	TRBD1	few	TGTGCCAGCAGTGCGCGGCCAGGGGGTAACTACGAGCAGTACTTC	CASSARPGGNYEQYF
TRBV6-1	TRBJ1-1	TRBD1	few	TGTGCCAGCAGGACGCGTACAGGGGCGGCTTTCTTT	CASRTRTGAAFF
TRBV6-1	TRBJ2-7	-	-	TGTGCCAGCGGACAGACCTACGAGCAGTACTTC	CASGQTYEQYF
TRBV7-2	TRBJ2-1	TRBD2	few	TGTGCCAGCAGCTTATCCAGCGGGAGTTACAATGAGCAGTTCTTC	CASSLSSGSYNEQFF
TRBV5-1	TRBJ2-7	TRBD2	-	TGCGCCAGCAGCATAATTAGCGGGGGAACCTACGAGCAGTACTTC	CASSIISGGTYEQYF
TRBV18	TRBJ2-7	TRBD2	-	TGTGCCAGCTCATCAGTTGCGGGGGGGCCTGCCGAGCAGTACTTC	CASSSVAGGPAEQYF
TRBV7-9	TRBJ2-1	TRBD1	-	TGTGCCAGCAGCTTAAAGGTGGGGACAGGGGCGAGGAATGAGCAGTTCTTC	CASSLKVGTGARNEQFF
TRBV9	TRBJ2-2	TRBD1	few	TGTGCCAGCAGCGCGACGGGACAGACCACCGGGGAGCTGTTTTTT	CASSATGQTTGELFF
TRBV18	TRBJ1-1	-	once	TGTGCCAGCTCACCTCAGGCGGGGGGCGCGGGCACTGAAGCTTTCTTT	CASSPQAGGAGTEAFF
TRBV9	TRBJ2-1	-	-	TGTGCCAGCAGCGTGGGCTCCGGACTAGAGCAGTTCTTC	CASSVGSGLEQFF
TRBV19	TRBJ2-1	-	-	TGTGCCAGTAGAGGGAGCCCGAGGAGCTCCTACAATGAGCAGTTCTTC	CASRGSPRSSYNEQFF